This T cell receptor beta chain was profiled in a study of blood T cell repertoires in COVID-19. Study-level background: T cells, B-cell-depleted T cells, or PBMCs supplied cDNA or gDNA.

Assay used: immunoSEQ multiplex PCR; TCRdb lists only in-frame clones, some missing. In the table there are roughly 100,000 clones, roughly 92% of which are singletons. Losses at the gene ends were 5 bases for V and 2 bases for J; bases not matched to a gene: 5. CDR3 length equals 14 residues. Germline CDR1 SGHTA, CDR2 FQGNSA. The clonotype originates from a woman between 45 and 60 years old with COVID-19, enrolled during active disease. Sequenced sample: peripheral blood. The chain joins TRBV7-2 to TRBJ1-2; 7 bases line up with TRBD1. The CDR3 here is CASSPGTANYGYTF. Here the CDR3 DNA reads TGTGCCAGCAGCCCCGGGACAGCCAACTATGGCTACACCTTC.